The T cell receptor (beta chain) described here comes from a study of T cell repertoires in cytomegalovirus infection. At the level of the study: TCR beta signatures that were public indicated CMV infection and matching HLA type.

MiXCR was run by TCRdb on the reads, yielding one entry per CDR3 protein. The table includes about 400,000 distinct CDR3 sequences, around a sixth detected once. V gave up 1 base and J gave up 6 bases, with 9 bases separating them. Per the germline V gene, CDR1 is SEHNR and CDR2 is FQNEAQ (reference sequence). The CDR3 covers 14 residues. Sequences were obtained from PBMCs. The rearrangement uses TRBV7-9 and TRBJ1-4, with D tentatively TRBD1 (6 bases). The receptor was derived from a human donor in good health (CMV status not recorded). Some clones in this sample may be carry-over from other donors' samples. CDR3 protein: CASSLVRGDEKLFF. Written as DNA, the CDR3 is TGTGCCAGCAGCTTAGTCAGGGGAGATGAAAAACTGTTTTTT.